The clone carrying this TCR beta chain came up once. Germline CDR1 and CDR2: MNHEY and SVGEGT. The CDR3 loop spans 18 amino acids. Trimming removed 1 base from V and 11 bases from J, with 29 bases in between. The data stem from a study of blood T cell repertoires in COVID-19. Turning to the study itself: Collection of acute and convalescent COVID-19 samples took place in the United States, Italy and Spain. From T cells, B-cell-depleted T cells, or PBMCs came the material, which was cDNA or gDNA.

As handled by the study authors: How many nucleated cells were present was estimated from reference gene primer amplification. Clones were read by immunoSEQ multiplex PCR, and TCRdb kept only the in-frame ones, dropping some. V and J calls and clone size are given by that table; D and trimming were obtained from the DNA. The sample lists fewer than 300,000 clones; around 89% were seen once. What was sequenced was peripheral blood. The chain couples TRBV6-2 or TRBV6-3 to TRBJ1-1, with D tentatively TRBD1 (6 bases). This receptor was identified in a man aged 30-40 years with acute or convalescent COVID-19. CDR3 region: CASSYYFIVSGGWAGAFF. As DNA, the CDR3 is TGTGCCAGCAGTTACTATTTTATTGTATCGGGGGGCTGGGCTGGGGCTTTCTTT.